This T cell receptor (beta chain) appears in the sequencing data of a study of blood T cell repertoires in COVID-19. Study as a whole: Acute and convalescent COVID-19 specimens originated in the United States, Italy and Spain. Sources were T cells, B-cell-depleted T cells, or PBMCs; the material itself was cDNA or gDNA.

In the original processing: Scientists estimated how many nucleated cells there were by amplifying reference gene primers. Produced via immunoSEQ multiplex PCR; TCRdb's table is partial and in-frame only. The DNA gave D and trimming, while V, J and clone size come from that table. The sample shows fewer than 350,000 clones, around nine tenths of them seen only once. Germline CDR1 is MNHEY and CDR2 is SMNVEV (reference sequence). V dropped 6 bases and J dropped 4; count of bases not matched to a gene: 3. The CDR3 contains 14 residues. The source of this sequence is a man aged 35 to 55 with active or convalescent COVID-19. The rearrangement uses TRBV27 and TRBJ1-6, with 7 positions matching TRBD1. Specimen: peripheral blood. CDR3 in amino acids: CASRAGQYNSPLHF. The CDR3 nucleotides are TGTGCCAGCAGGGCGGGACAGTATAATTCACCCCTCCACTTT.